The T cell receptor beta chain under discussion was sequenced for a study of tumor-infiltrating lymphocytes in localized non-small cell lung cancer. Turning to the study itself: The cohort mixed smokers and never-smokers, several histologies, and some post-neoadjuvant-chemotherapy samples. Tumor tissue and non-adjacent uninvolved lung came from each patient.

Sequenced by immunoSEQ multiplex PCR; TCRdb stores in-frame clones only, minus some. The sample has roughly 8,900 clones, 65% to 70% seen once; the top ten hold around 9.4%. Study observations and caveats: Technical variation could not be separated from intratumor heterogeneity here. Available tissue quantity limited TCR sequencing to a patient subset.

V dropped 5 bases and J dropped 4; count of bases not matched to a gene: 8. The V gene's germline CDR1 is SEHNR and CDR2 FQNEAQ (reference sequence). This CDR3 region has 16 residues. On this clone: Its antigen is not identified.

The clonotype was recovered from a human donor with non-small cell lung cancer. V is TRBV7-9 and J is TRBJ2-5, with TRBD2 identical over 12 bases. Sequencing input: uninvolved lung tissue not adjacent to the tumor. CDR3 nucleotides: TGTGCCAGCAGCGGGGACCTAGCGGGAGGGCCAGAGACCCAGTACTTC. This codes for CASSGDLAGGPETQYF.